Below are 15 T cell receptor beta chains sequenced from a single sample in a study of CD8 T cells in ankylosing spondylitis. Via MiXCR, TCRdb re-called the 5' RACE reads, giving one row per CDR3 protein. The sample consists of around 88,000 distinct CDR3 sequences, about 8.1% of them appearing once. Sequencing used blood, either unsorted or a sorted T cell fraction (not recorded which). These receptors originate from a male donor with ankylosing spondylitis or in good health (not recorded which).

The sample holds many counts of this clonotype. V usage is TRBV5-1 and J usage is TRBJ1-6; D is perhaps TRBD1 (5 bases). The CDR3 has 14 residues. V was pared by 2 bases and J by 7 bases, with 10 bases between. In germline, CDR1 is SGHRS, CDR2 YFSETQ. The CDR3 is CASSFGRDNSPLHF. The CDR3 coding sequence is TGCGCCAGCAGCTTCGGCAGGGACAATTCACCCCTCCACTTT.

The sample holds many counts of this clonotype. The chain links TRBV2 to TRBJ1-1; D unclear. The CDR3 spans 13 residues. Germline CDR1 and CDR2: SNHLY and FYNNEI. Trimming cost V 3 bases and J 1 base, with 6 bases left between them. This chain's CDR3 is CASSDPENTEAFF. DNA for the CDR3: TGTGCCAGCAGTGACCCGGAGAACACTGAAGCTTTCTTT. The full variable domain, completed using reference TRBV2 and TRBJ1-1, is EPEVTQTPSHQVTQMGQEVILRCVPISNHLYFYWYRQILGQKVEFLVSFYNNEISEKSEIFDDQFSVERPDGSNFTLKIRSTKLEDSAMYFCASSDPENTEAFFGQGTRLTVV.

The sample holds many counts of this clonotype. The V and J genes are TRBV29-1 and TRBJ1-3; D is possibly TRBD1 (5 bases). Between the trimmed V and J ends, which lost 6 bases and 0 bases, there was a span of 9 bases. Looked up from germline, CDR1 is SQVTM and CDR2 is ANQGSEA. The CDR3 contains 13 residues. Here the CDR3 reads CSVMTDSGNTIYF. The CDR3 coding sequence is TGCAGCGTGATGACAGACTCTGGAAACACCATATATTTT.

Many counts were recorded for this clonotype. V gene TRBV4-3 combines with J gene TRBJ1-3, with a tentative D call TRBD1 (5 bases). The CDR3 is made up of 18 amino acids. In germline, CDR1 is LGHNA, CDR2 YSLEER. V dropped 4 bases and J dropped 0 bases, with 19 bases sitting between them. The CDR3 region is CASSLKNGGELSGNTIYF. For the CDR3, the DNA is TGCGCCAGCAGCCTAAAAAACGGGGGGGAACTCTCTGGAAACACCATATATTTT.

This clonotype occurred many times. The rearrangement joins TRBV11-2 to TRBJ2-1; D might be TRBD1 (6 bases). Germline V CDR1 and CDR2: SGHAT, FQNNGV. This CDR3 spans 16 amino acids. Trimming shortened V by 2 bases and J by 4 bases, and 15 bases separated the two germline ends. CDR3 protein: CASSLQGLKRYNEQFF. CDR3 coding DNA: TGTGCCAGCAGCTTACAGGGGCTGAAGCGATACAATGAGCAGTTCTTC.

A few counts support this clonotype. This chain uses TRBV4-1 with TRBJ1-2; D call uncertain. The germline gives CDR1 MGHRA, CDR2 YSYEKL. V was clipped by 1 base and J by 8 bases, with 17 bases between them. The CDR3 spans 15 residues. For the CDR3, the DNA is TGCGCCAGCAGCCAAGTCAACCCCCTCGAACAGGGCTACACCTTC. Its protein product is CASSQVNPLEQGYTF.

This clonotype was detected many times. DNA of the CDR3: TGTGCCAGCAGCCCGTGGGACAGCGTGGGCGAGCAGTACTTC. Residues: CASSPWDSVGEQYF. The J gene is TRBJ2-7, the V gene TRBV14; 7 positions agree with TRBD1. Looked up from germline, CDR1 is SGHDN and CDR2 is FVKESK. This CDR3 spans 14 amino acids. V gave up 4 bases and J gave up 6 bases; unmatched junction bases: 9.

This clonotype was counted at least ten times. This chain links TRBV12-3 or TRBV12-4 with TRBJ2-2, with D perhaps TRBD2 (5 bases). Deletions cut 3 bases from V and 2 bases from J, with 13 bases between. This CDR3 comprises 16 residues. CDR3 DNA sequence: TGTGCCAGCAGTTTCCTCGGTCCGGGAAACACCGGGGAGCTGTTTTTT. Translated: CASSFLGPGNTGELFF.

This clonotype was found a few times. The V and J genes are TRBV12-3 or TRBV12-4 and TRBJ2-7; TRBD1 matches 7 bases. There are 14 residues in the CDR3. Losses at the gene ends were 3 bases for V and 2 bases for J; bases not matched to a gene: 4. The CDR3 bases are TGTGCCAGCAGTTTCGGACAGGCCACCTACGAGCAGTACTTC. Encoded protein: CASSFGQATYEQYF.

This clonotype appeared a few times. V is TRBV15 and J is TRBJ2-3; TRBD2 aligns across 8 bases. V gave up 3 bases and J gave up 2 bases; unmatched junction bases: 10. Germline V lookup: CDR1 LNHNV, CDR2 YYDKDF (reference sequence). This CDR3 has 17 amino acids. The CDR3 DNA is TGTGCCACCAGCAGTGCCCGGGAGGGGGGCTTCACAGATACGCAGTATTTT. Protein product: CATSSAREGGFTDTQYF.

This clonotype appeared many times. The chain is built from TRBV14 and TRBJ2-5; D might be TRBD2 (5 bases). Germline CDR1 is SGHDN and CDR2 is FVKESK. The CDR3 consists of 16 residues. Trimming removed 5 bases from V and 5 bases from J, with 21 bases in between. The CDR3 nucleotides are TGTGCCAGCAGCTACCAGACTACCCCGGGATTGGAGACCCAGTACTTC. It is translated as CASSYQTTPGLETQYF.

This clonotype was seen many times. This chain uses TRBV29-1 with TRBJ1-1; no firm D call. The CDR3 spans 14 residues. Germline CDR1 SQVTM, CDR2 ANQGSEA. V dropped 7 bases and J dropped 1 base, with 16 bases sitting between them. The CDR3 sequence is CSATRGRQNTEAFF. CDR3 nucleotides: TGCAGCGCTACCAGAGGTCGGCAGAACACTGAAGCTTTCTTT.

The sample holds many counts of this clonotype. This chain uses TRBV15 with TRBJ2-3; TRBD1 matches at 8 bases. This CDR3 contains 15 residues. CDR1 and CDR2 from the germline V gene are LNHNV and YYDKDF (reference sequence). Losses at the gene ends were 7 bases for V and 6 bases for J; bases not matched to a gene: 12. CDR3: CATTRTGMSLDTQYF. CDR3 bases: TGTGCCACCACTAGGACAGGGATGAGTTTGGATACGCAGTATTTT.

This clonotype was found a few times. The chain uses TRBV30 and TRBJ1-2; TRBD1 might be the D (5 bases). The CDR3 sequence is 13 residues long. Trimming shortened V by 6 bases and J by 3 bases, and 14 bases separated the two germline ends. Germline loops: CDR1 GTSNPN, CDR2 SVGIG (reference sequence). CDR3 DNA sequence: TGTGCCTGTACAGGAGAAAATGACTATGGCTACACCTTC. Residues: CACTGENDYGYTF. Complete variable domain (other parts from reference TRBV30 and TRBJ1-2): SQTIHQWPATLVQPVGSPLSLECTVEGTSNPNLYWYRQAAGRGLQLLFYSVGIGQISSEVPQNLSASRPQDRQFILSSKKLLLSDSGFYLCACTGENDYGYTFGSGTRLTVV.

On this clonotype: A much larger clone lies one base from this, so it may be a read error. The chain's CDR3 is CSVEVWSSPHGYTF. The CDR3 nucleotides read TGCAGCGTTGAGGTATGGAGTAGTCCCCATGGCTACACCTTC. The V and J genes are TRBV29-1 and TRBJ1-2, with unresolved D. From germline, CDR1 is SQVTM and CDR2 ANQGSEA. The CDR3 has 14 residues. Trimming left V 3 bases short and J 6 bases short, with 17 bases between.